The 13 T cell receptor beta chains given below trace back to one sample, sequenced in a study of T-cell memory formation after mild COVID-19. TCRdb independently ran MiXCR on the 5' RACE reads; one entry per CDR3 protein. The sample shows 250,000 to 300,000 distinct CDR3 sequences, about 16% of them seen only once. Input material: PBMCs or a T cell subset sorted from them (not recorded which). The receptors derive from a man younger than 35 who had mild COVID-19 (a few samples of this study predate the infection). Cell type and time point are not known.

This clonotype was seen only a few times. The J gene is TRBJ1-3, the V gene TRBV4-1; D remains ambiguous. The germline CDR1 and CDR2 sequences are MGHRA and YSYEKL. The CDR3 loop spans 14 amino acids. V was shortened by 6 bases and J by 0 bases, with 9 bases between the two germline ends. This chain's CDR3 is CASRGTVSGNTIYF. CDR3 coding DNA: TGCGCCAGCAGGGGAACAGTCTCTGGAAACACCATATATTTT.

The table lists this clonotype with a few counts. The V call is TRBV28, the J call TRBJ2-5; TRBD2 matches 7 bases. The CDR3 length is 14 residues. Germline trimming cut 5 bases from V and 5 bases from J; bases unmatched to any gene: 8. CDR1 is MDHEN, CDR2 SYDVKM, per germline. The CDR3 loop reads CASSAGRKEETQYF. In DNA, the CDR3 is TGTGCCAGCAGTGCCGGGAGGAAGGAGGAGACCCAGTACTTC.

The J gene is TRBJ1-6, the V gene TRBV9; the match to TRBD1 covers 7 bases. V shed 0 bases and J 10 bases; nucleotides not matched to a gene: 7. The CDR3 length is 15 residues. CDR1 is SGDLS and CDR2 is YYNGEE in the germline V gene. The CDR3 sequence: CASSVEGTAGSPLHF. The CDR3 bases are TGTGCCAGCAGCGTAGAGGGGACAGCGGGCTCACCCCTCCACTTT.

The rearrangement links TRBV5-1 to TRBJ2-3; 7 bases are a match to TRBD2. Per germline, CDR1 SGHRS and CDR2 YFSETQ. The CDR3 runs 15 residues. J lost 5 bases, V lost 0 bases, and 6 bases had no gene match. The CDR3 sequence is CASSLGIREGDTQYF. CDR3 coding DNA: TGCGCCAGCAGCTTGGGTATCAGGGAGGGAGATACGCAGTATTTT. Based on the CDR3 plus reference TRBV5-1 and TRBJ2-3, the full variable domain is KAGVTQTPRYLIKTRGQQVTLSCSPISGHRSVSWYQQTPGQGLQFLFEYFSETQRNKGNFPGRFSGRQFSNSRSEMNVSTLELGDSALYLCASSLGIREGDTQYFGPGTRLTVL.

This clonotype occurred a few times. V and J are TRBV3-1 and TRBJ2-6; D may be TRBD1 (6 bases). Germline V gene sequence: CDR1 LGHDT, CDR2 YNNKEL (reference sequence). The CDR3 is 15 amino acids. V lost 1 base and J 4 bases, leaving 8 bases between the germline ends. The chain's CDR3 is CASSQAGTGANVLTF. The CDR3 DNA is TGTGCCAGCAGCCAAGCAGGGACAGGGGCCAACGTCCTGACTTTC.

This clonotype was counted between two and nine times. CDR3 nucleotide sequence: TGCAGTGCTAGAGATCGGACAGGGGGCACCGGGGAGCTGTTTTTT. Its protein product is CSARDRTGGTGELFF. The chain couples TRBV20-1 to TRBJ2-2; 10 nucleotides line up with TRBD1. This CDR3 comprises 15 residues. CDR1 is DFQATT, CDR2 SNEGSKA, per germline (reference sequence). V dropped 0 bases and J dropped 4; count of bases not matched to a gene: 2.

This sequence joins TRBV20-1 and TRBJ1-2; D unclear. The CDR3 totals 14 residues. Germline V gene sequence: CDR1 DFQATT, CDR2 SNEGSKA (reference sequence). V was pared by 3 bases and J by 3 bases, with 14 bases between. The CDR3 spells CSARAYGVDYGYTF. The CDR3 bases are TGCAGTGCTAGGGCGTACGGAGTTGACTATGGCTACACCTTC.

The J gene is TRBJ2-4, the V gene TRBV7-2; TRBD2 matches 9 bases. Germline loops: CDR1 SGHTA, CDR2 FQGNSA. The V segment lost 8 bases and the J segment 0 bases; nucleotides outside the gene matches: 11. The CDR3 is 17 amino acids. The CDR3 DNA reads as TGTGCCAGCGGCGGGGGGGGCGCCCGGGTAGCCAAAAACATTCAGTACTTC. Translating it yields CASGGGGARVAKNIQYF.

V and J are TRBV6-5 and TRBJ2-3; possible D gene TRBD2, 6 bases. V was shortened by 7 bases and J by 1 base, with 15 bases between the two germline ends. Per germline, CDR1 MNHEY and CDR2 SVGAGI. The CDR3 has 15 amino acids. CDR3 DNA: TGTGCCAGCATTCCCCGGCGGGGCCGCACAGATACGCAGTATTTT. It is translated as CASIPRRGRTDTQYF.

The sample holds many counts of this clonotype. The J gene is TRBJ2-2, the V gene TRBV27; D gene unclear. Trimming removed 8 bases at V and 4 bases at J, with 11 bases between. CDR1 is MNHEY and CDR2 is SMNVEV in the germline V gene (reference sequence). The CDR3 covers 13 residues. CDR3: CASGLLSTGELFF. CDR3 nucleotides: TGTGCCAGCGGGCTTCTCTCCACCGGGGAGCTGTTTTTT.

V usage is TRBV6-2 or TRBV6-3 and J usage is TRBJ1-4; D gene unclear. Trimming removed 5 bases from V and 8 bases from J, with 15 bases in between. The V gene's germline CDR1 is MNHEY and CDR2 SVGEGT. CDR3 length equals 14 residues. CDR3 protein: CASSQVTHREKLFF. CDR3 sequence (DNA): TGTGCCAGCAGTCAAGTGACCCATCGCGAAAAACTGTTTTTT.

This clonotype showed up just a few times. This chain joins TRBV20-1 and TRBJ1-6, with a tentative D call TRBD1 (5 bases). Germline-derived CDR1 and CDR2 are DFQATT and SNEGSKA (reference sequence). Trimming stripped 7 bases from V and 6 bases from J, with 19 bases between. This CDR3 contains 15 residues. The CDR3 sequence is CSGIDSGTVNSPLHF. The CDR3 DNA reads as TGCAGTGGGATCGACAGCGGAACTGTTAATTCACCCCTCCACTTT.

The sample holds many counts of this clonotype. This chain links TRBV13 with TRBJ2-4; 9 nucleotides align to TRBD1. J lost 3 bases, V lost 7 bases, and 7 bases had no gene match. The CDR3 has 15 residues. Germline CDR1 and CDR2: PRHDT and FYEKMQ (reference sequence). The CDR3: CASTPSDRGKNIQYF. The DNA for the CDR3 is TGTGCCAGCACCCCCTCGGACAGGGGCAAAAACATTCAGTACTTC.